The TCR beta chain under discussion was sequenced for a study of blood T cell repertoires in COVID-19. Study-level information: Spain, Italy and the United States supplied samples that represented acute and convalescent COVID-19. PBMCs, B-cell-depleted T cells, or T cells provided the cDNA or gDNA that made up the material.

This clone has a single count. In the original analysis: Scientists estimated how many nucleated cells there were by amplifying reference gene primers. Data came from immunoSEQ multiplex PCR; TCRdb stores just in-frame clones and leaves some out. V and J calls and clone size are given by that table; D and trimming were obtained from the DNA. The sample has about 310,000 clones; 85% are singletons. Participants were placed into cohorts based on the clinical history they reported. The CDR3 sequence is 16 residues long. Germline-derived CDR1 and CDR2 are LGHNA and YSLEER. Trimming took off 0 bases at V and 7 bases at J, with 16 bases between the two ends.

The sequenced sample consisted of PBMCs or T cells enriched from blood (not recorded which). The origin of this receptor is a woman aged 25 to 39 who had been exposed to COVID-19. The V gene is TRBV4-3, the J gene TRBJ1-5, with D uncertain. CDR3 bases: TGCGCCAGCAGCCAAGATCACAGCGGGTCATCCCAGCCCCAGCATTTT. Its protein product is CASSQDHSGSSQPQHF.